Described below is a single TCR beta chain sequence and its context. The antigen remains unidentified. This CDR3 is 14 amino acids long. From germline, CDR1 is MNHNS and CDR2 SASEGT. Trimming at V came to 7 bases and at J to 4 bases, leaving 7 bases not matched to a gene. Profiled with immunoSEQ multiplex PCR; TCRdb holds only in-frame clones, not every one. The sample has tens of thousands of clones, approximately 76% seen once. The record originates from a study of T cells after posttransplantation cyclophosphamide. Study findings and constraints: Later post-transplant blood repertoires were often dominated by donor CD8+ memory clones. Recipient CMV seropositivity and CMV reactivation strongly tracked TRB clonality. Skin or GI-infiltrating T cells shared few TRB sequences with blood.

Sample: memory CD4+ T cells sorted from PBMCs. V and J are TRBV6-1 and TRBJ1-3; 7 bases are a match to TRBD1. The sequence was collected from an older woman in good health, CMV-negative, and a related stem cell transplant donor. The CDR3 DNA sequence: TGTGCCAGCACTCCCCTGGACAGGGGAAACACCATATATTTT. This codes for CASTPLDRGNTIYF.